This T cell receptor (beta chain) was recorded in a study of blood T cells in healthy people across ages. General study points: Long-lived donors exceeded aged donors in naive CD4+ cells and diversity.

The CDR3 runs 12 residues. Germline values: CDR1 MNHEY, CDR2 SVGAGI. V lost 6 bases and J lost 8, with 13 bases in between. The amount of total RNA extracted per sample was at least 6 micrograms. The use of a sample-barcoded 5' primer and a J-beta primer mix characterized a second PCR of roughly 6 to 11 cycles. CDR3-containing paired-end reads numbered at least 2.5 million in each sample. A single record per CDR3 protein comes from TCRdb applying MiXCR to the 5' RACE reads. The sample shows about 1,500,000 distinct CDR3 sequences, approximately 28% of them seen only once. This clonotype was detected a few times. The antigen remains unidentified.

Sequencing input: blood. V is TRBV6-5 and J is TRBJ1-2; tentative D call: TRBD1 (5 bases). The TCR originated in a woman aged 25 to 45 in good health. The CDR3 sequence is CASRSGSEGYTF. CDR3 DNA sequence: TGTGCCAGCAGATCAGGGTCAGAAGGCTACACCTTC.